This TCR beta chain was found in a study of tumor and adjacent non-tumor tissue in lung cancer. The study, taken as a whole, reports: Tumor tissue had significantly higher TCR diversity than normal lung.

The library came from three nested PCR rounds adapted from ARM-PCR protocols. TCRdb used MiXCR to reprocess the multiplex PCR reads, holding one entry per CDR3 protein. The table has under 95,000 distinct CDR3 sequences, about 72% seen once. CDR3 length: 13 residues. From germline, CDR1 is SGHRS and CDR2 YFSETQ. RNA was extracted from bulk tissue without any cell sorting. Details on this clonotype: Its antigen is not identified. The junction does not match germline at one end; this may be a read error.

This rearrangement joins TRBV5-1 to TRBJ2-7; tentatively, D is TRBD1 (5 bases). The sequenced sample was lung tumor tissue. This clonotype was obtained from a man in his fifties or sixties with non-small cell lung cancer. CDR3 coding DNA: TGCACCAGCAGCTTAGGACACGACTACGAGCAGTACTTC. It codes for CTSSLGHDYEQYF.